This T cell receptor (beta chain) was captured in a study of PD-1 blockade in classical Hodgkin lymphoma. The wider study: The patients were dosed with nivolumab 3 mg/kg, infused intravenously every 2 weeks.

Generated by immunoSEQ multiplex PCR, the TCRdb table keeps only in-frame clones and is missing some. This table has about 15,000 clones, around 64% appearing once. Every patient relapsed after autologous stem cell transplantation, and brentuximab vedotin exposure varied. Overall study findings and caveats: Possibly reflecting disease activity or prior therapy, repertoire differences have causes that remain undefined. Newly diagnosed and completely responding patients shared comparable baseline diversity. Baseline TCR diversity was reportedly lower in newly diagnosed patients than healthy donors.

CDR1 SNHLY and CDR2 FYNNEI come from the germline V gene. The CDR3 consists of 13 residues. J gave up 5 bases and V 7 bases, and 4 bases lay outside the gene matches. This clone was detected a few times. No antigen is known for it. The rearrangement uses TRBV2 and TRBJ2-2; 7 bases are a match to TRBD1. This receptor was obtained from a human donor with classical Hodgkin lymphoma. The source material was peripheral blood mononuclear cells (PBMCs), sampled at baseline. As DNA, the CDR3 is TGTGCCAGCACTACAGGGGCAACCGGGGAGCTGTTTTTT. This translates into CASTTGATGELFF.